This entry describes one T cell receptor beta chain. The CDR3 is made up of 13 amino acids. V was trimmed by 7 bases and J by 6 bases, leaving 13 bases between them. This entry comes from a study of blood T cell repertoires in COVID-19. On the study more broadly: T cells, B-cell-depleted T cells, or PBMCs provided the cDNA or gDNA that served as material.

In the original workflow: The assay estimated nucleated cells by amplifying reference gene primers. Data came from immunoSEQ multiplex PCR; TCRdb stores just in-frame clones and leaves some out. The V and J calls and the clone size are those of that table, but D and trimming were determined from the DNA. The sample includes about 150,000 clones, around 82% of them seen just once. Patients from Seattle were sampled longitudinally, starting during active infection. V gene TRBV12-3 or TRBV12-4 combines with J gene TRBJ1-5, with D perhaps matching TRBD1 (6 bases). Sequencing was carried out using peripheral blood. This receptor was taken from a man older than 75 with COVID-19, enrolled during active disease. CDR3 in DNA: TGTGCCAGCACCTTGAGGGGGATTCAGCCCCAGCATTTT. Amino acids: CASTLRGIQPQHF.